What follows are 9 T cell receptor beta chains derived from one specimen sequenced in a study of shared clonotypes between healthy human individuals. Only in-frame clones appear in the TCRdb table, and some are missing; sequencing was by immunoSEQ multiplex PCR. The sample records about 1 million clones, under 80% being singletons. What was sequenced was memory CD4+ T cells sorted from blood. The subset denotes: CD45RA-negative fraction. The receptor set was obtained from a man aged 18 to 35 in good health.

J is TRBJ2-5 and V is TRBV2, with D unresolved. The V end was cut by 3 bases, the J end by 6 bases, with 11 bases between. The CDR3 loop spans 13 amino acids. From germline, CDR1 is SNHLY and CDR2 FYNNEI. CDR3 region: CASSDNPPQTQYF. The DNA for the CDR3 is TGTGCCAGCAGTGATAACCCGCCCCAGACCCAGTACTTC.

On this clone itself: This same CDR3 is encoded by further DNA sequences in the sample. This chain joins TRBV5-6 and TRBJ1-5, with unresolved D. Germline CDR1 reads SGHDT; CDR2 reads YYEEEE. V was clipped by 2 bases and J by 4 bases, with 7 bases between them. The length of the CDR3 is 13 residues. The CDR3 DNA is TGTGCCAGCAGCTTCACGGGGAATCAGCCCCAGCATTTT. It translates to CASSFTGNQPQHF. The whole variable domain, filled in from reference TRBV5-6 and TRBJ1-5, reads DAGVTQSPTHLIKTRGQQVTLRCSPKSGHDTVSWYQQALGQGPQFIFQYYEEEERQRGNFPDRFSGHQFPNYSSELNVNALLLGDSALYLCASSFTGNQPQHFGDGTRLSIL.

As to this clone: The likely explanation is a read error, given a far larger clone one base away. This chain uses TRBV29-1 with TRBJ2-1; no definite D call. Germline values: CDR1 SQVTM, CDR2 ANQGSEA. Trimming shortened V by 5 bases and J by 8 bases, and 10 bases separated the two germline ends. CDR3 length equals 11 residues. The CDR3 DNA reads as TGCAGCGTTTCAGAGAGCGATGAGCAGTTCTTC. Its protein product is CSVSESDEQFF.

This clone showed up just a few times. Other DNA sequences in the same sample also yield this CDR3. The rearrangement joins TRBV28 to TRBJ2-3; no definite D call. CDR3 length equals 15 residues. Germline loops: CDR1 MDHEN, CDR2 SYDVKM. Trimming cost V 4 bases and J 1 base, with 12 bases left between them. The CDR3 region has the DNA TGTGCCAGCAGTTCACCGGCAGGCGGCACAGATACGCAGTATTTT. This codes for CASSSPAGGTDTQYF.

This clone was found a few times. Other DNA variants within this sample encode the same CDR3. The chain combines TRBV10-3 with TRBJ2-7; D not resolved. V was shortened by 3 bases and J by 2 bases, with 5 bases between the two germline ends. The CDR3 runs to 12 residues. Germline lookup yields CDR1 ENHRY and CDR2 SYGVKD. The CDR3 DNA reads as TGTGCCATCAGTGACGGAGCCTACGAGCAGTACTTC. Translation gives CAISDGAYEQYF.

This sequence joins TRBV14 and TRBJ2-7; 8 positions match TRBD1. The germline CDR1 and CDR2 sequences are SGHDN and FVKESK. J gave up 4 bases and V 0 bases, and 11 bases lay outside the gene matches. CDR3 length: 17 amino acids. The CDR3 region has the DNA TGTGCCAGCAGCCAAGATCCCCGACAGGGGATTCGGTACGAGCAGTACTTC. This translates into CASSQDPRQGIRYEQYF.

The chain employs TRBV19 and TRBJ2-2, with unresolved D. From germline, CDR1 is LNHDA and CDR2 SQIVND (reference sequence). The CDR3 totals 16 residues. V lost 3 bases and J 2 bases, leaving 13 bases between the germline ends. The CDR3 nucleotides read TGTGCCAGTAGTATCCGGACCACTACAAACACCGGGGAGCTGTTTTTT. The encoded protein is CASSIRTTTNTGELFF. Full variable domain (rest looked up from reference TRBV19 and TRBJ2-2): DGGITQSPKYLFRKEGQNVTLSCEQNLNHDAMYWYRQDPGQGLRLIYYSQIVNDFQKGDIAEGYSVSREKKESFPLTVTSAQKNPTAFYLCASSIRTTTNTGELFFGEGSRLTVL.

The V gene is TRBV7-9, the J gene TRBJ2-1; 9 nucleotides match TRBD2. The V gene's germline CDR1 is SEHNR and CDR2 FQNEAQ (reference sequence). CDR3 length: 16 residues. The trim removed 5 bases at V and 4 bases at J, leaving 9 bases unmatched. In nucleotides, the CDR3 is TGTGCCAGCAGCGCCGGAGGCGCGGGAGGGTACAATGAGCAGTTCTTC. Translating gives CASSAGGAGGYNEQFF.

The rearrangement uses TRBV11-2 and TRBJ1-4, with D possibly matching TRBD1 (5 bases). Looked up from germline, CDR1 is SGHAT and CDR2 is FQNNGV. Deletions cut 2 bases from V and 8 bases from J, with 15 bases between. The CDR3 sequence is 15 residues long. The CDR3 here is CASSLMIAGGEKLFF. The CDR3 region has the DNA TGTGCCAGCAGCTTAATGATCGCTGGGGGGGAAAAACTGTTTTTT.